This T cell receptor (beta chain) was sequenced for a study of blood T cell repertoires in COVID-19. Libraries were prepared by immunoSEQ multiplex PCR; TCRdb keeps only in-frame clonotypes and omits some of them. The profile shows roughly 300,000 clones, roughly 92% of them singletons. With 1 base clipped from V and 11 bases from J, the junction kept 19 bases outside the gene matches. Germline V gene lookup returns CDR1 GTSNPN and CDR2 SVGIG (reference sequence). The CDR3 runs to 16 residues. This TCR derives from a woman under 40 with COVID-19, enrolled during active disease. The sequencing sample was made of peripheral blood. The chain has TRBV30 and TRBJ1-1, with 7 bases identical to TRBD1. As DNA, the CDR3 is TGTGCCTGGAGTGCGACAGGGTTTGGTAGATCCCCCGCGGCTTTCTTT. It is translated as CAWSATGFGRSPAAFF.